A single sample gave rise to the 13 T cell receptor beta chains below, sequenced in a study of cytomegalovirus exposure and HLA in healthy donors. PCR primers comprised 60 Vbeta and 13 Jbeta primers. Profiled with immunoSEQ multiplex PCR; TCRdb holds only in-frame clones, not every one. The sample has approximately 150,000 clones, around 80% seen once. The specimen sequenced was PBMCs. The origin of the receptors is a man between 25 and 39 years old in good health and CMV-seropositive.

The genes are TRBV11-3 and TRBJ1-1; possibly TRBD1 for D (5 bases). Germline V gene lookup returns CDR1 SGHNT and CDR2 YENEEA. CDR3 size: 13 residues. Trimming removed 6 bases from V and 1 base from J, with 9 bases in between. The CDR3 bases are TGTGCCAGCAGGCAGGGCCCGAACACTGAAGCTTTCTTT. Protein: CASRQGPNTEAFF.

The chain is built from TRBV30 and TRBJ1-5; no definite D call. V shed 3 bases and J shed 0 bases, with 12 bases lying between them. Germline CDR1 is GTSNPN and CDR2 is SVGIG (reference sequence). The length of the CDR3 is 15 residues. The CDR3 DNA sequence: TGTGCCTGGAGCCGACGGCGGCCTAGCAATCAGCCCCAGCATTTT. This sequence encodes CAWSRRRPSNQPQHF.

The chain joins TRBV4-3 to TRBJ1-4; 8 nucleotides line up with TRBD1. Per germline, CDR1 LGHNA and CDR2 YSLEER. This CDR3 is 19 amino acids long. With 0 bases clipped from V and 5 bases from J, the junction kept 14 bases outside the gene matches. The CDR3 coding sequence is TGCGCCAGCAGCCAAGAACACGCATCAATCCGGGACAGGAATGAAAAACTGTTTTTT. Its protein product is CASSQEHASIRDRNEKLFF.

V gene TRBV6-5 combines with J gene TRBJ2-5; TRBD1 matches at 7 bases. The J call may be incorrect, as the DNA end agrees better with TRBJ2-7. Germline values: CDR1 MNHEY, CDR2 SVGAGI. This CDR3 region has 14 residues. The DNA of the CDR3 is TGTGCCAGCAGTTATTCTACAGGGGCTTACGAGCAGTACTTC. Residues: CASSYSTGAYEQYF.

J is TRBJ2-7 and V is TRBV6-6; possibly TRBD2 for D (5 bases). V was clipped by 5 bases and J by 3 bases, with 11 bases between them. This CDR3 has 13 residues. The germline gives CDR1 MNHNY, CDR2 SVGAGI (reference sequence). The CDR3 sequence is CASSQRSYYEQYF. The CDR3 bases are TGTGCCAGCAGTCAGCGGAGTTACTACGAGCAGTACTTC.

The V call is TRBV19, the J call TRBJ2-3, with D hard to call. Germline V CDR1 and CDR2: LNHDA, SQIVND (reference sequence). The CDR3 contains 13 residues. Trimming removed 6 bases from V and 0 bases from J, with 7 bases in between. This chain's CDR3 is CASRQASTDTQYF. The CDR3 region has the DNA TGTGCCAGTAGGCAGGCGAGCACAGATACGCAGTATTTT.

This chain connects TRBV30 to TRBJ1-2; D gene uncertain. Trimming pared 0 bases from V and 6 bases from J, leaving 14 bases between. In germline, CDR1 is GTSNPN, CDR2 SVGIG (reference sequence). The CDR3 loop spans 14 amino acids. The CDR3 DNA follows: TGTGCCTGGAGTGTACCTGGGGAGGGCAATGGCTACACCTTC. Protein sequence: CAWSVPGEGNGYTF.

V is TRBV28 and J is TRBJ1-4, with a weak D call TRBD1 (6 bases). CDR3 length: 14 amino acids. The germline V gene has CDR1 MDHEN and CDR2 SYDVKM. V was trimmed by 11 bases and J by 7 bases, leaving 20 bases between them. DNA for the CDR3: TGTGCCTGTCAAGGTGGCAGGGGAACTGAAAAACTGTTTTTT. Translation: CACQGGRGTEKLFF.

The chain carries TRBV7-2 and TRBJ1-5; 9 bases are a match to TRBD1. There are 15 residues in the CDR3. From germline, CDR1 is SGHTA and CDR2 FQGNSA. Trimming at V came to 5 bases and at J to 6 bases, leaving 8 bases not matched to a gene. The CDR3 spells CASSETGGMGQPQHF. In nucleotides, the CDR3 is TGTGCCAGCAGCGAAACAGGGGGCATGGGTCAGCCCCAGCATTTT.

The V gene is TRBV6-5, the J gene TRBJ2-1; D is ambiguous. CDR1 is MNHEY, CDR2 SVGAGI, per germline. This CDR3 is built from 13 residues. Deletions cut 1 base from V and 5 bases from J, with 6 bases between. Written as DNA, the CDR3 is TGTGCCAGCAGTTACTTTCAAAACAATGAGCAGTTCTTC. This codes for CASSYFQNNEQFF.

In this sample, this clone turned up a few times. J is TRBJ2-5 and V is TRBV5-1; 7 bases are a match to TRBD1. Trimming took 9 bases from V and 1 from J; bases not matched to a gene: 9. This CDR3 region has 14 residues. CDR1 and CDR2 from the germline V gene are SGHRS and YFSETQ. CDR3 nucleotide sequence: TGCGCCACCCGTCGAGCAGGGGGCCAAGAGACCCAGTACTTC. This translates into CATRRAGGQETQYF.

The V call is TRBV6-5, the J call TRBJ1-2; D is ambiguous. The CDR3 totals 12 residues. With 4 bases removed from V and 2 bases from J, the gap between germline ends came to 5 bases. Germline assignment: CDR1 MNHEY and CDR2 SVGAGI. CDR3 coding DNA: TGTGCCAGCAGTTTCCCGAACTATGGCTACACCTTC. It specifies CASSFPNYGYTF.

This clone appeared a single time. No DNA is shown, since the ends of the CDR3 on it are uncertain; the CDR3 is the one TCRdb lists. This rearrangement joins TRBV28 to TRBJ1-3; no DNA check was done on the table's D call, TRBD1. The CDR3 extends over 15 residues, inclusive of both ends. The V gene's germline CDR1 is MDHEN and CDR2 SYDVKM. CDR3 residues: CASSFLAVSGNTIYF.